This entry describes one T cell receptor beta chain. Its antigen is still unknown. PCR amplification relied on 60 Vbeta primers (plus 13 Jbeta primers). The data were produced by immunoSEQ multiplex PCR, yet TCRdb's version contains in-frame clones alone and is incomplete. The profile covers around 180,000 clones, with more than 85% appearing a single time and roughly 1.7% taken by the ten largest. This sample was taken from a study of cytomegalovirus exposure and HLA in healthy donors. General observations from the study: There were 150 to 200 TCR beta chains listed as cytomegalovirus-associated. Another analysis was done later, and it associated over 15,000 TCR beta sequences with HLA alleles at 0.05 false discovery rate. Judged likely to be a sequencing artifact was a cluster of highly shared sequence variants.

The germline V and J ends were trimmed by 6 bases and 6 bases, with 17 bases remaining between them. Germline CDR1 reads LNHDA; CDR2 reads SQIVND (reference sequence). The CDR3 length is 15 residues. Sequenced material: PBMCs. This receptor was taken from a woman aged 18-30 years in good health and CMV-seronegative. V usage is TRBV19 and J usage is TRBJ2-2; TRBD1 might be the D (6 bases). CDR3: CASRGLGARAGELFF. As DNA, the CDR3 is TGTGCCAGTAGAGGGTTGGGGGCCCGCGCCGGGGAGCTGTTTTTT.